These 23 T cell receptor beta chains were sequenced from one sample in a study of siplizumab effects on memory and regulatory T cells. TCRdb's copy holds only in-frame clones and misses some; the assay was immunoSEQ multiplex PCR. The data show roughly 120,000 clones, approximately 94% seen once. Sequencing input: non-Treg CD4+ T cells sorted from blood. The receptors come from a human donor in good health.

CDR3 in DNA: TGTGCCAGCTCAGGGACTAGTGAAGATACGCAGTATTTT. Protein: CASSGTSEDTQYF. The genes are TRBV18 and TRBJ2-3, with 8 bases identical to TRBD2. This CDR3 contains 13 residues. The germline V gene encodes CDR1 KGHSH and CDR2 LQKENI. Trimming cost V 5 bases and J 5 bases; bases outside gene matches: 3. The full variable domain, its missing parts supplied by reference TRBV18 and TRBJ2-3, is NAGVMQNPRHLVRRRGQEARLRCSPMKGHSHVYWYRQLPEEGLKFMVYLQKENIIDESGMPKERFSAEFPKEGPSILRIQQVVRGDSAAYFCASSGTSEDTQYFGPGTRLTVL.

The J gene is TRBJ2-1, the V gene TRBV19, with 9 bases identical to TRBD2. Germline V gene lookup returns CDR1 LNHDA and CDR2 SQIVND (reference sequence). The CDR3 is made up of 16 amino acids. The V gene end was trimmed by 3 bases and the J gene end by 2 bases; junction bases not matched to a gene: 5. CDR3 sequence (DNA): TGTGCCAGTAGTATCTGGGCGGGAGGGACCTACAATGAGCAGTTCTTC. Its translation is CASSIWAGGTYNEQFF.

A word on this clone: The same CDR3 also results from other DNA sequences found in this sample. The gene calls are TRBV5-1 and TRBJ2-3; 9 nucleotides match TRBD1. Looked up from germline, CDR1 is SGHRS and CDR2 is YFSETQ. The CDR3 consists of 15 residues. The V gene end was trimmed by 4 bases and the J gene end by 3 bases; junction bases not matched to a gene: 6. The CDR3 sequence is CASSLGQGGTDTQYF. The CDR3 coding sequence is TGCGCCAGCAGCCTGGGACAGGGTGGGACAGATACGCAGTATTTT.

CDR3 DNA sequence: TGTGCCAGCGTGGCGGGGGGCACAGATACGCAGTATTTT. Translating gives CASVAGGTDTQYF. The rearrangement links TRBV6-1 to TRBJ2-3, with TRBD2 identical over 7 bases. V gave up 8 bases and J gave up 1 base; unmatched junction bases: 3. The germline CDR1 and CDR2 sequences are MNHNS and SASEGT. The CDR3 length is 13 residues.

J is TRBJ1-1 and V is TRBV10-3; maybe TRBD1 (5 bases). In germline, CDR1 is ENHRY, CDR2 SYGVKD. V was shortened by 6 bases and J by 4 bases, with 9 bases between the two germline ends. This CDR3 is 12 amino acids long. The CDR3 DNA reads TGTGCCATCAGCCAGGGTGGCACTGAAGCTTTCTTT. It encodes CAISQGGTEAFF.

The gene calls are TRBV4-2 and TRBJ2-5; TRBD2 matches at 8 bases. Germline loops: CDR1 LGHNA, CDR2 YNFKEQ. J lost 2 bases, V lost 6 bases, and 8 bases had no gene match. The CDR3 runs 15 residues. CDR3 sequence reads: CASRKAGALQETQYF. The DNA of the CDR3 is TGTGCCAGCAGGAAAGCGGGGGCCCTACAAGAGACCCAGTACTTC.

This sequence joins TRBV5-1 and TRBJ2-6, with D possibly matching TRBD2 (6 bases). Trimming removed 6 bases from V and 5 bases from J, with 12 bases in between. The V gene's germline CDR1 is SGHRS and CDR2 YFSETQ. This CDR3 is built from 14 residues. CDR3 coding DNA: TGCGCCAGCACGCTCGGGGGTAGGGCCAACGTCCTGACTTTC. It is translated as CASTLGGRANVLTF.

The V call is TRBV18, the J call TRBJ2-3; D is unresolved. This CDR3 region has 12 residues. V lost 9 bases to trimming and J lost 6 bases, with 13 bases between them. Germline CDR1 is KGHSH and CDR2 is LQKENI. CDR3 region: CASSVFEDTQYF. The CDR3 coding sequence is TGTGCCAGTTCCGTATTTGAGGATACGCAGTATTTT.

This clone was detected once. This chain uses TRBV29-1 with TRBJ1-2; 8 bases fit TRBD1. Per the germline V gene, CDR1 is SQVTM and CDR2 is ANQGSEA. The CDR3 length is 13 residues. The CDR3 DNA reads TGCAGTTCTGGGGGACAGGCGAACTATGGCTACACCTTC. This encodes CSSGGQANYGYTF.

V is TRBV12-5 and J is TRBJ1-2; D uncertain. Trimming took 2 bases from V and 8 from J, leaving 15 bases between them. Germline lookup yields CDR1 LGHNT and CDR2 FRNRAP. CDR3 length: 14 residues. CDR3 bases: TGTGCTAGTGGTTTGACGCTGGGTTTGAGCGGCTACACCTTC. Its translation: CASGLTLGLSGYTF.

This chain connects TRBV4-2 to TRBJ2-3; D possibly corresponds to TRBD2 (6 bases). V was clipped by 1 base and J by 2 bases, with 10 bases between them. The CDR3 sequence is 15 residues long. The germline V gene encodes CDR1 LGHNA and CDR2 YNFKEQ. The DNA of the CDR3 is TGTGCCAGCAGCCAAGCTGCGGGACCCACAGATACGCAGTATTTT. This gives the protein CASSQAAGPTDTQYF.

The chain carries TRBV10-2 and TRBJ1-1, with 8 positions matching TRBD1. Looked up from germline, CDR1 is WSHSY and CDR2 is SAAADI. The CDR3 sequence is 14 residues long. V gave up 3 bases and J gave up 4 bases; unmatched junction bases: 4. The CDR3 is CASSEEGQVTEAFF. Written as DNA, the CDR3 is TGCGCCAGCAGTGAAGAGGGACAGGTCACTGAAGCTTTCTTT.

This chain connects TRBV10-3 to TRBJ2-3, with D perhaps assigned TRBD1 or TRBD2 (5 bases each). Germline CDR1 and CDR2: ENHRY and SYGVKD. This CDR3 spans 14 amino acids. Trimming left V 6 bases short and J 6 bases short, with 16 bases between. The DNA of the CDR3 is TGTGCCATCAGACCGGGACCAAGTAGGGATACGCAGTATTTT. This codes for CAIRPGPSRDTQYF.

The V and J genes are TRBV30 and TRBJ1-5; TRBD1 is a possible D gene (5 bases). Germline values: CDR1 GTSNPN, CDR2 SVGIG (reference sequence). The CDR3 runs 13 residues. Trimming removed 0 bases at V and 8 bases at J, with 11 bases between. The DNA of the CDR3 is TGTGCCTGGAGTGTTGGGGGAGGAGAGCCCCAGCATTTT. Amino acid sequence: CAWSVGGGEPQHF.

V and J are TRBV2 and TRBJ1-5, with TRBD1 as a possible D gene (5 bases). Germline V gives CDR1 SNHLY, CDR2 FYNNEI. The CDR3 is 13 residues long. Trimming stripped 6 bases from V and 4 bases from J, with 10 bases between. As DNA, the CDR3 is TGTGCCAGCAGGATTCAGGGAAATCAGCCCCAGCATTTT. Translated, it gives CASRIQGNQPQHF. The full variable domain, in which reference TRBV2 and TRBJ1-5 provide the parts outside the CDR3, is EPEVTQTPSHQVTQMGQEVILRCVPISNHLYFYWYRQILGQKVEFLVSFYNNEISEKSEIFDDQFSVERPDGSNFTLKIRSTKLEDSAMYFCASRIQGNQPQHFGDGTRLSIL.

The V call is TRBV6-1, the J call TRBJ2-1, with D possibly called TRBD1 or TRBD2 (5 bases each). Deletions cut 10 bases from V and 0 bases from J, with 10 bases between. The CDR3 extends over 13 amino acids. Germline CDR1 MNHNS, CDR2 SASEGT. The CDR3 region has the DNA TGTGCCACCGGGGCGATCTCCTACAATGAGCAGTTCTTC. Its translation: CATGAISYNEQFF.

This rearrangement joins TRBV6-6 to TRBJ1-6; 7 positions match TRBD1. J was trimmed by 5 bases and V by 7 bases; bases with no gene match: 8. Germline values: CDR1 MNHNY, CDR2 SVGAGI (reference sequence). This CDR3 has 15 amino acids. The CDR3 sequence is CASTPGGFDNSPLHF. The CDR3 nucleotides are TGTGCCAGCACCCCAGGGGGGTTCGATAATTCACCCCTCCACTTT.

The chain combines TRBV9 with TRBJ1-2; D remains ambiguous. CDR1 is SGDLS, CDR2 YYNGEE, per germline. Trimming left V 0 bases short and J 8 bases short, with 14 bases between. The CDR3 is made up of 14 amino acids. CDR3: CASSVAPDPGGYTF. CDR3 nucleotide sequence: TGTGCCAGCAGCGTAGCTCCAGACCCGGGAGGCTACACCTTC.

V usage is TRBV5-5 and J usage is TRBJ2-7; D might be TRBD2 (6 bases). The V and J ends lost 0 bases and 0 bases respectively, with 10 bases between them. The CDR3 covers 15 residues. The germline V gene has CDR1 SGHKS and CDR2 YYEKEE (reference sequence). CDR3 in amino acids: CASSLASSDSYEQYF. CDR3 in DNA: TGTGCCAGCAGCTTGGCTTCTAGCGACTCCTACGAGCAGTACTTC.

The chain uses TRBV25-1 and TRBJ2-1; a weak D match, TRBD2 (6 bases). CDR3 size: 14 residues. V gave up 2 bases and J gave up 4 bases, with 9 bases separating them. The V gene's germline CDR1 is MGHDK and CDR2 SYGVNS. DNA for the CDR3: TGTGCCAGCAGTGAACACGGGACTTACAATGAGCAGTTCTTC. Translation gives CASSEHGTYNEQFF.

This sequence joins TRBV5-4 and TRBJ2-1; 7 nucleotides match TRBD1. CDR3 size: 16 residues. Per the germline V gene, CDR1 is SGHNT and CDR2 is YYREEE (reference sequence). The V gene end was trimmed by 0 bases and the J gene end by 2 bases; junction bases not matched to a gene: 5. CDR3 DNA sequence: TGTGCCAGCAGCTTGGGAGACAGGGTAACCTACAATGAGCAGTTCTTC. It yields the protein CASSLGDRVTYNEQFF.

The V and J genes are TRBV27 and TRBJ2-3; the D gene could be TRBD1 or TRBD2 (6 bases each). Germline-derived CDR1 and CDR2 are MNHEY and SMNVEV (reference sequence). V lost 3 bases to trimming and J lost 1 base, with 11 bases between them. This CDR3 is built from 15 residues. CDR3 amino acids: CASSFDRGGTDTQYF. CDR3 sequence (DNA): TGTGCCAGCAGTTTCGATAGGGGGGGCACAGATACGCAGTATTTT.

The chain is built from TRBV7-3 and TRBJ2-2, with D perhaps TRBD1 or TRBD2 (5 bases each). The CDR3 has 16 residues. Germline CDR1 reads SGHTA; CDR2 reads FQGTGA. The V gene lost 5 bases and the J gene lost 7 bases, with 20 bases spanning the gap. CDR3 sequence (DNA): TGTGCCAGCAGCGCCACCGGGACCTCCATGGTCGGGGAGCTGTTTTTT. This encodes CASSATGTSMVGELFF. The full variable domain, completed using reference TRBV7-3 and TRBJ2-2, is GAGVSQTPSNKVTEKGKYVELRCDPISGHTALYWYRQSLGQGPEFLIYFQGTGAADDSGLPNDRFFAVRPEGSVSTLKIQRTERGDSAVYLCASSATGTSMVGELFFGEGSRLTVL.